This T cell receptor beta chain appears in the sequencing data of a study of OX40 agonist ivuxolimab in advanced cancers. Study as a whole: Patients received ivuxolimab, an intravenous treatment, every 2 weeks at 0.01 to 10 mg/kg. Overall study findings and caveats: In CD8+ T cells, expanded clones were on average more numerous than in CD4+.

Germline CDR1 reads SGHNT; CDR2 reads YENEEA. This CDR3 is 13 amino acids long. As to this clone: The antigen remains undetermined.

Only in-frame clones appear in the TCRdb table, and some are missing; sequencing was by immunoSEQ multiplex PCR. The data contain approximately 74,000 clones, 85% of them singletons. Sequencing used CD4+ or CD8+ T cells sorted from blood, obtained in a trial of the OX40 agonist ivuxolimab. The sequence derives from an adult with an advanced solid tumor such as melanoma, head and neck, liver or kidney cancer. The V call is TRBV11-3, the J call TRBJ2-5; D not resolved. The assigned J gene may be wrong: the sequence end matches TRBJ2-7 better. The CDR3 spells CASSLGWANEQYF. In nucleotides, the CDR3 is TGTGCCAGCAGCTTGGGATGGGCGAACGAGCAGTACTTC.